These 21 T cell receptor beta chains came from one sample sequenced in a study of T cells in Graves' hyperthyroidism and ophthalmopathy. RNA transcripts served as the template for amplifying TCR beta CDR3 regions. Primed by the HTBI set, a first-round RT-PCR was run on the TCR CDR3. TCRdb reprocessed the multiplex PCR reads via MiXCR and lists one record per CDR3 protein. Of hundreds of thousands of distinct CDR3 sequences listed, more than 15% are singletons. Source material: blood. The receptor source for this set is a young woman with Graves' hyperthyroidism.

The chain couples TRBV4-1 to TRBJ1-4, with TRBD1 as a possible D gene (5 bases). V was pared by 1 base and J by 2 bases, with 11 bases between. Germline V CDR1 and CDR2: MGHRA, YSYEKL. The CDR3 covers 16 residues. The CDR3 DNA reads as TGCGCCAGCAGCCAAGTTCCGACAGTTACTAATGAAAAACTGTTTTTT. As protein: CASSQVPTVTNEKLFF.

This clonotype was observed many times. This chain joins TRBV2 and TRBJ2-1; tentative D call: TRBD2 (6 bases). Germline V CDR1 and CDR2: SNHLY, FYNNEI. V was pared by 4 bases and J by 7 bases, with 17 bases between. The CDR3 runs to 15 residues. This chain's CDR3 is CASSVTSLSKNEQFF. The CDR3 nucleotides read TGTGCCAGCAGTGTGACTAGTCTTTCCAAAAATGAGCAGTTCTTC.

This clonotype was counted at least ten times. This sequence joins TRBV5-1 and TRBJ1-2; D is ambiguous. Germline V lookup: CDR1 SGHRS, CDR2 YFSETQ. V was pared by 0 bases and J by 6 bases, with 6 bases between. The CDR3 has 12 residues. The CDR3 nucleotides read TGCGCCAGCAGCTTGGGTGGGGATGGCTACACCTTC. This translates into CASSLGGDGYTF.

This clonotype came up many times. The chain carries TRBV2 and TRBJ2-2, with D uncertain. The CDR3 is 13 residues long. CDR1 is SNHLY and CDR2 is FYNNEI in the germline V gene. V lost 5 bases to trimming and J lost 6 bases, with 10 bases between them. The CDR3 spells CASSLLGPGELFF. CDR3 nucleotides: TGTGCCAGCAGTCTCTTAGGGCCCGGGGAGCTGTTTTTT.

In its sample, this clonotype was seen a few times. A read error may explain this, as a much larger clone is one base away. V usage is TRBV28 and J usage is TRBJ2-3, with 8 nucleotides matching TRBD2. The germline CDR1 and CDR2 sequences are MDHEN and SYDVKM. CDR3 length: 17 amino acids. V trimming: 4 bases; J trimming: 11 bases; junction bases outside the gene matches: 20. CDR3 nucleotide sequence: TGTGCCAGCAGTTCGGCTTCGGGGCGGGAGGCCTCGGATTGGCAGTATTTT. Amino acid sequence: CASSSASGREASDWQYF.

This clonotype was recorded a few times. V and J are TRBV6-2 or TRBV6-3 and TRBJ1-5; TRBD1 matches 8 bases. The CDR3 covers 13 residues. Looked up from germline, CDR1 is MNHEY and CDR2 is SVGEGT. V was pared by 2 bases and J by 9 bases, with 3 bases of the junction left unmatched. CDR3 nucleotide sequence: TGTGCCAGCAGTTACCAGGGGGCAGGGCCCCAGCATTTT. It encodes CASSYQGAGPQHF.

Many counts were recorded for this clonotype. The chain links TRBV3-1 to TRBJ2-7; the D gene is possibly TRBD2 (5 bases). Trimming removed 0 bases from V and 0 bases from J, with 15 bases in between. The CDR3 totals 17 residues. Per germline, CDR1 LGHDT and CDR2 YNNKEL (reference sequence). CDR3 protein: CASSQDKRRRSSYEQYF. The CDR3, as DNA: TGTGCCAGCAGCCAAGATAAAAGGAGGAGGAGCTCCTACGAGCAGTACTTC.

The chain recombines TRBV29-1 with TRBJ1-2; D is unclear. V was pared by 1 base and J by 6 bases, with 15 bases between. Germline CDR1 SQVTM, CDR2 ANQGSEA. The CDR3 covers 14 residues. Written as DNA, the CDR3 is TGCAGCGTTGAAGGGACGGACCTTGGCGATGGCTACACCTTC. It translates to CSVEGTDLGDGYTF.

This clonotype was recorded at least ten times. The rearrangement links TRBV27 to TRBJ1-2; D remains ambiguous. This CDR3 is 15 amino acids long. CDR1 is MNHEY, CDR2 SMNVEV, per germline (reference sequence). V dropped 5 bases and J dropped 3 bases, with 16 bases sitting between them. The CDR3 reads CASSKGLDGYYGYTF. DNA for the CDR3: TGTGCCAGCAGTAAAGGGCTAGACGGCTACTATGGCTACACCTTC.

This clonotype was found many times. The J gene is TRBJ1-4, the V gene TRBV2, with TRBD1 matching over 11 bases. Trimming removed 6 bases from V and 8 bases from J; junction bases left unmatched: 5. The germline V gene has CDR1 SNHLY and CDR2 FYNNEI. The CDR3 is made up of 14 amino acids. The CDR3 loop reads CASSADRGREKLFF. The CDR3 DNA reads as TGTGCCAGCAGCGCGGACAGGGGGCGCGAAAAACTGTTTTTT.

The table lists this clonotype with many counts. The CDR3 sequence is CSAPGTGNEKLFF. DNA of the CDR3: TGCAGTGCTCCAGGGACAGGGAACGAAAAACTGTTTTTT. This chain uses TRBV20-1 with TRBJ1-4, with 9 bases lining up with TRBD1. V lost 5 bases to trimming and J lost 8 bases; unmatched junction nucleotides: 6. Germline values: CDR1 DFQATT, CDR2 SNEGSKA (reference sequence). The CDR3 is 13 residues long.

In this sample, this clonotype turned up a few times. The chain uses TRBV3-1 and TRBJ1-2; D gene ambiguous. Trimming took 0 bases from V and 4 from J, leaving 12 bases between them. Germline CDR1 and CDR2: LGHDT and YNNKEL (reference sequence). The CDR3 totals 15 residues. The CDR3 loop is CASSQDCLVGYGYTF. As DNA, the CDR3 is TGTGCCAGCAGCCAAGATTGCTTAGTCGGCTATGGCTACACCTTC. Full variable domain (rest looked up from reference TRBV3-1 and TRBJ1-2): DTAVSQTPKYLVTQMGNDKSIKCEQNLGHDTMYWYKQDSKKFLKIMFSYNNKELIINETVPNRFSPKSPDKAHLNLHINSLELGDSAVYFCASSQDCLVGYGYTFGSGTRLTVV.

This clonotype was detected ten times or more. The CDR3 region has the DNA TGTGCCAGCAGCTTATTTCCCCAGGGGGCGCGAGGGACTGAAGCTTTCTTT. This gives the protein CASSLFPQGARGTEAFF. The chain uses TRBV7-3 and TRBJ1-1, with 8 bases aligning to TRBD1. The CDR3 spans 17 residues. Germline CDR1 is SGHTA and CDR2 is FQGTGA. Losses at the gene ends were 2 bases for V and 5 bases for J; bases not matched to a gene: 13.

This clonotype has a handful of counts. The chain joins TRBV6-1 to TRBJ2-3; tentative D call: TRBD1 (6 bases). The V gene lost 7 bases and the J gene lost 4 bases, with 15 bases spanning the gap. Germline V gene sequence: CDR1 MNHNS, CDR2 SASEGT. The CDR3 runs to 14 residues. The DNA for the CDR3 is TGTGCCAGCATTAGCAGGGGCGAGGCAGATACGCAGTATTTT. It codes for CASISRGEADTQYF.

This clonotype occurred many times. V usage is TRBV19 and J usage is TRBJ1-1, with a tentative D call TRBD1 (5 bases). The CDR3 contains 16 residues. CDR1 is LNHDA and CDR2 is SQIVND in the germline V gene (reference sequence). Between the trimmed V and J ends, which lost 5 bases and 0 bases, there was a span of 16 bases. The CDR3 nucleotides read TGTGCCAGTAGTCCCCCGCCGGGACGGATGAACACTGAAGCTTTCTTT. Translating it yields CASSPPPGRMNTEAFF.

This clonotype was counted at least ten times. CDR3 nucleotides: TGTGCCAGCAGCTTACATCCAGGACAAGGCGCTGAAGCTTTCTTT. Encoded protein: CASSLHPGQGAEAFF. V usage is TRBV7-3 and J usage is TRBJ1-1; TRBD1 is a possible D gene (5 bases). Per germline, CDR1 SGHTA and CDR2 FQGTGA. The CDR3 is made up of 15 amino acids. The ends were cut back, 2 bases at V and 6 bases at J, with 16 bases in the middle.

This clonotype was seen repeatedly, ten times or more. The V call is TRBV9, the J call TRBJ2-7; D ambiguous. Germline V gene data show CDR1 as SGDLS and CDR2 as YYNGEE. The V end was cut by 4 bases, the J end by 0 bases, with 14 bases between. This CDR3 is 15 amino acids long. This CDR3 is CASSWLADSSYEQYF. The DNA for the CDR3 is TGTGCCAGCAGCTGGTTAGCCGATAGCTCCTACGAGCAGTACTTC.

This clonotype was detected many times. The V and J genes are TRBV2 and TRBJ1-1, with TRBD1 matching 7 bases. CDR3 length equals 15 residues. Germline loops: CDR1 SNHLY, CDR2 FYNNEI. V lost 6 bases and J lost 1; bases outside the gene matches: 8. The CDR3 region has the DNA TGTGCCAGCAGGGACCTTGACAGGGCGAACACTGAAGCTTTCTTT. This gives the protein CASRDLDRANTEAFF. Looking up the rest from reference TRBV2 and TRBJ1-1 gives the full variable domain: EPEVTQTPSHQVTQMGQEVILRCVPISNHLYFYWYRQILGQKVEFLVSFYNNEISEKSEIFDDQFSVERPDGSNFTLKIRSTKLEDSAMYFCASRDLDRANTEAFFGQGTRLTVV.

This clonotype appeared many times. J is TRBJ2-4 and V is TRBV5-1; 9 nucleotides agree with TRBD1. The germline CDR1 and CDR2 sequences are SGHRS and YFSETQ. V was clipped by 6 bases and J by 6 bases; unmatched bases: 4. This CDR3 is built from 13 residues. The CDR3 sequence is CASTTGQGNIQYF. The CDR3 nucleotides read TGCGCCAGCACCACGGGACAGGGAAACATTCAGTACTTC.

The sample holds a few counts of this clonotype. V usage is TRBV19 and J usage is TRBJ2-2, with D unclear. The CDR3 covers 13 residues. Trimming took 3 bases from V and 4 from J, leaving 6 bases between them. Germline V gene data show CDR1 as LNHDA and CDR2 as SQIVND (reference sequence). CDR3 residues: CASSISGTGELFF. The CDR3 DNA follows: TGTGCCAGTAGTATCAGTGGCACCGGGGAGCTGTTTTTT.

This clonotype has more than one count but fewer than ten. J is TRBJ2-1 and V is TRBV24-1; D unresolved. Germline loops: CDR1 KGHDR, CDR2 SFDVKD. Trimming took off 0 bases at V and 0 bases at J, with 11 bases between the two ends. This CDR3 has 17 amino acids. The CDR3 reads CATSDLNQASSYNEQFF. Here the CDR3 DNA reads TGTGCCACCAGTGATTTGAACCAGGCGAGCTCCTACAATGAGCAGTTCTTC.